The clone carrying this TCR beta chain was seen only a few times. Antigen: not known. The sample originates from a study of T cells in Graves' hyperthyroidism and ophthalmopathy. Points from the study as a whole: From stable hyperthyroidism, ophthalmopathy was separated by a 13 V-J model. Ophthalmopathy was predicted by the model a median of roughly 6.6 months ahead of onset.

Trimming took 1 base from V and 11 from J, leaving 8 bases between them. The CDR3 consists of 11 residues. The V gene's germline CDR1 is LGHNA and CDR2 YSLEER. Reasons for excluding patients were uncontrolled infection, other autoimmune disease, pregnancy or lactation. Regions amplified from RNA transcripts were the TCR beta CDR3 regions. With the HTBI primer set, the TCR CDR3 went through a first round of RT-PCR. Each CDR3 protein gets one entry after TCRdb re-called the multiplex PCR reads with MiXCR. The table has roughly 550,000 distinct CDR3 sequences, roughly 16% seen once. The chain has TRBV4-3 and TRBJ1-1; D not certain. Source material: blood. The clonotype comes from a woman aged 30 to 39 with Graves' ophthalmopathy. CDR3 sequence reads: CASSQGGRAFF. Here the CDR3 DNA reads TGCGCCAGCAGCCAAGGAGGTCGCGCTTTCTTT.